This T cell receptor beta chain emerged from a study of blood T cell repertoires in COVID-19. Profiling relied on immunoSEQ multiplex PCR, and the TCRdb table lists in-frame clones only, not all of them. This sample has roughly 180,000 clones, with 80% found just once. Those who participated ranged in age from about 18 to 89 years and resided in 20 to 30 US areas. A PCR-confirmed or clinician-diagnosed COVID-19 case had contacted exposed participants within 2 weeks of entry. The source material was PBMCs or T cells enriched from blood (not recorded which). The clonotype comes from a man in his sixties who had been exposed to COVID-19.

The CDR3 DNA is TGTGCCACCCAGGCAGGGGCTAATGAAAAACTGTTTTTT. Translated: CATQAGANEKLFF. The V gene is TRBV6-5, the J gene TRBJ1-4; tentative D call: TRBD1 (6 bases). Germline CDR1 and CDR2: MNHEY and SVGAGI. With 10 bases removed from V and 3 bases from J, the gap between germline ends came to 12 bases. The CDR3 loop spans 13 amino acids.